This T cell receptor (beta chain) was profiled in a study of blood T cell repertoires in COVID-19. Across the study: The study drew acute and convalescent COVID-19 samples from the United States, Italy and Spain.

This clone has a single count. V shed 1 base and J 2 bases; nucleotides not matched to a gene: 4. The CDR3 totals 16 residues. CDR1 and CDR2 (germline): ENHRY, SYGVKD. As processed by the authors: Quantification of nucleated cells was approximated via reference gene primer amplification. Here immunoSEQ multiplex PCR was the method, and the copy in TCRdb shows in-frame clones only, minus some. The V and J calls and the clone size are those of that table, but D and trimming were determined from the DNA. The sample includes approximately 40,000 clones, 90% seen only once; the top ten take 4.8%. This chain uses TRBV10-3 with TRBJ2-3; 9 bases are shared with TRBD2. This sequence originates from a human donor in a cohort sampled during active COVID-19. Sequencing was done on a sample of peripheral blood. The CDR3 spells CAISELIAGDTDTQYF. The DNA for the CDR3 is TGTGCCATCAGTGAGTTAATAGCGGGAGACACAGATACGCAGTATTTT.